The 11 T cell receptor beta chains presented below share a single source sample, sequenced in a study of T cell changes during pregnancy in multiple sclerosis. Assay: immunoSEQ multiplex PCR; the TCRdb copy retains only in-frame clones and omits some. Of approximately 59,000 clones in the sample, around nine tenths were seen once. Specimen: peripheral blood, collected in the third trimester of pregnancy. These receptors were taken from a female donor in good health, enrolled as a control in a pregnancy study.

The rearrangement joins TRBV11-3 to TRBJ2-7; the match to TRBD1 covers 10 bases. Germline CDR1 SGHNT, CDR2 YENEEA. This CDR3 is built from 15 residues. After removal of 3 bases from V and 3 bases from J, the junction contained 5 bases not matched to a gene. In DNA, the CDR3 is TGTGCCAGCAGCTTTTTGGGGACAGGGGACTACGAGCAGTACTTC. It translates to CASSFLGTGDYEQYF. Together with reference TRBV11-3 and TRBJ2-7, the CDR3 gives the full variable domain: EAGVVQSPRYKIIEKKQPVAFWCNPISGHNTLYWYLQNLGQGPELLIRYENEEAVDDSQLPKDRFSAERLKGVDSTLKIQPAELGDSAVYLCASSFLGTGDYEQYFGPGTRLTVT.

The rearrangement uses TRBV7-8 and TRBJ2-1; D unresolved. The CDR3 has 11 amino acids. Between the trimmed V and J ends, which lost 5 bases and 6 bases, there was a span of 5 bases. From germline, CDR1 is SGHVS and CDR2 FQNEAQ. The CDR3 here is CASSHTNEQFF. CDR3 coding DNA: TGTGCCAGCAGCCACACCAATGAGCAGTTCTTC.

The V and J genes are TRBV7-9 and TRBJ1-1; D is unresolved. Trimming pared 7 bases from V and 1 base from J, leaving 16 bases between. CDR1 SEHNR and CDR2 FQNEAQ come from the germline V gene (reference sequence). CDR3 length equals 15 residues. The CDR3 DNA is TGTGCCAGCATAGCGGGTCGGGTGGGGAACACTGAAGCTTTCTTT. It encodes CASIAGRVGNTEAFF.

V gene TRBV29-1 combines with J gene TRBJ2-5; TRBD2 matches 8 bases. V trimming: 7 bases; J trimming: 5 bases; junction bases outside the gene matches: 3. This CDR3 spans 11 amino acids. Germline V gene lookup returns CDR1 SQVTM and CDR2 ANQGSEA. CDR3 in amino acids: CSAGREETQYF. In DNA form, the CDR3 reads TGCAGCGCCGGGAGGGAGGAGACCCAGTACTTC.

This clone occurred once. V usage is TRBV4-3 and J usage is TRBJ1-1; TRBD1 is a possible D gene (6 bases). V shed 2 bases and J shed 4 bases, with 17 bases lying between them. The CDR3 loop spans 16 amino acids. Germline V CDR1 and CDR2: LGHNA, YSLEER. CDR3 protein: CASSQHSSGRGTEAFF. In DNA, the CDR3 is TGCGCCAGCAGCCAACACTCTTCGGGCAGGGGCACTGAAGCTTTCTTT.

CDR3 amino acids: CASSSTGGELFF. The CDR3 DNA reads TGTGCCAGCAGTTCTACAGGGGGGGAACTGTTTTTT. The gene calls are TRBV5-6 and TRBJ1-4; 8 nucleotides line up with TRBD1. Unmatched junction bases numbered 6, after V lost 5 bases and J lost 12 bases. Germline V gives CDR1 SGHDT, CDR2 YYEEEE. The CDR3 is made up of 12 amino acids.

The gene calls are TRBV7-2 and TRBJ2-3; D possibly corresponds to TRBD2 (5 bases). Germline V lookup: CDR1 SGHTA, CDR2 FQGNSA. V was shortened by 0 bases and J by 2 bases, with 12 bases between the two germline ends. The CDR3 spans 16 residues. The CDR3 loop reads CASSLAPSTFTDTQYF. CDR3 in DNA: TGTGCCAGCAGCTTAGCCCCTAGCACCTTCACAGATACGCAGTATTTT.

The chain combines TRBV7-6 with TRBJ1-4; no reliable D call. Germline V gene data show CDR1 as SGHVS and CDR2 as FNYEAQ. The CDR3 extends over 14 amino acids. V lost 1 base to trimming and J lost 7 bases, with 10 bases between them. CDR3 nucleotide sequence: TGTGCCAGCAGCTTAGGACAACCCCTTGAAAAACTGTTTTTT. Its protein product is CASSLGQPLEKLFF.

The chain joins TRBV6-1 to TRBJ1-5; TRBD1 agrees at 7 bases. Germline V gives CDR1 MNHNS, CDR2 SASEGT. CDR3 length equals 14 residues. V shed 6 bases, J shed 1 base, and the junction held 3 bases outside the gene matches. The CDR3 sequence: CASSPTGSNQPQHF. DNA for the CDR3: TGTGCCAGCAGCCCGACAGGGAGCAATCAGCCCCAGCATTTT.

The chain uses TRBV27 and TRBJ2-3; possibly TRBD1 for D (6 bases). Germline CDR1 reads MNHEY; CDR2 reads SMNVEV (reference sequence). The germline V and J ends were trimmed by 6 bases and 1 base, with 11 bases remaining between them. This CDR3 is 14 amino acids long. CDR3: CASRKGVRTDTQYF. CDR3 bases: TGTGCCAGCAGGAAGGGGGTCCGCACAGATACGCAGTATTTT.

The chain recombines TRBV11-2 with TRBJ1-2; no firm D call. Germline values: CDR1 SGHAT, CDR2 FQNNGV. V was clipped by 3 bases and J by 2 bases, with 7 bases between them. The CDR3 sequence is 13 residues long. The CDR3 reads CASSFTGNYGYTF. The CDR3 DNA reads TGTGCCAGCAGCTTCACGGGAAACTATGGCTACACCTTC.